Presented here are 10 T cell receptor beta chains from one specimen sequenced in a study of T cell responses to AZD1222 COVID-19 vaccine. The assay was immunoSEQ multiplex PCR, and TCRdb's table has in-frame clones only and misses some. The profile covers 200,000 or so clones, with 90% to 95% appearing a single time and 7.5% to 9.5% taken by the ten largest. Here the sequenced sample was peripheral blood, taken on day 0 of AZD1222 vaccination. Receptor source: an adult in good health.

The CDR3, as DNA: TGTGCCAGCAGTGAAATGGAGGGACCCGAGCAGTACTTC. It codes for CASSEMEGPEQYF. The chain couples TRBV25-1 to TRBJ2-7, with TRBD2 as a possible D gene (6 bases). The CDR3 runs 13 residues. Trimming shortened V by 2 bases and J by 6 bases, and 11 bases separated the two germline ends. Germline values: CDR1 MGHDK, CDR2 SYGVNS.

The CDR3 nucleotides are TGTGCCAGCAGTTCCCCGGACATCTCTGGAAACACCATATATTTT. Encoded protein: CASSSPDISGNTIYF. This sequence joins TRBV6-6 and TRBJ1-3; weak D call: TRBD1 (5 bases). The germline V and J ends were trimmed by 4 bases and 0 bases, with 10 bases remaining between them. The CDR3 spans 15 residues. Germline assignment: CDR1 MNHNY and CDR2 SVGAGI (reference sequence).

This rearrangement joins TRBV19 to TRBJ1-4; 7 positions agree with TRBD1. Germline V lookup: CDR1 LNHDA, CDR2 SQIVND (reference sequence). V was pared by 9 bases and J by 0 bases, with 13 bases of the junction left unmatched. The CDR3 spans 17 residues. This CDR3 reads CASIHSGTDPTNEKLFF. The CDR3 region has the DNA TGTGCCAGCATCCACAGCGGGACAGATCCAACTAATGAAAAACTGTTTTTT.

The chain recombines TRBV9 with TRBJ2-7; the D gene is possibly TRBD2 (6 bases). Looked up from germline, CDR1 is SGDLS and CDR2 is YYNGEE. The CDR3 has 15 residues. V was trimmed by 0 bases and J by 2 bases, leaving 12 bases between them. This CDR3 is CASSVGVSGTYEQYF. In DNA, the CDR3 is TGTGCCAGCAGCGTAGGGGTTAGCGGAACCTACGAGCAGTACTTC.

The chain has TRBV9 and TRBJ2-7; a weak D match, TRBD2 (5 bases). Trimming took 4 bases from V and 2 from J, leaving 16 bases between them. This CDR3 region has 15 residues. CDR1 is SGDLS and CDR2 is YYNGEE in the germline V gene. The CDR3 nucleotides read TGTGCCAGCAGCTCAGGAGGCGGAACTACCTACGAGCAGTACTTC. This gives the protein CASSSGGGTTYEQYF.

The V gene is TRBV9, the J gene TRBJ2-2, with D uncertain. CDR1 is SGDLS and CDR2 is YYNGEE in the germline V gene. This CDR3 has 13 residues. V lost 2 bases and J lost 7, with 9 bases in between. Written as DNA, the CDR3 is TGTGCCAGCAGCGTCACCGGGCACGGGGAGCTGTTTTTT. Translating gives CASSVTGHGELFF. Variable domain in full (rest from reference TRBV9 and TRBJ2-2): DSGVTQTPKHLITATGQRVTLRCSPRSGDLSVYWYQQSLDQGLQFLIQYYNGEERAKGNILERFSAQQFPDLHSELNLSSLELGDSALYFCASSVTGHGELFFGEGSRLTVL.

This clone occurred once. The chain links TRBV5-4 to TRBJ2-2; possible D gene TRBD2, 6 bases. The CDR3 is 13 residues long. V lost 3 bases, J lost 7 bases, and 10 bases lay in between. Germline values: CDR1 SGHNT, CDR2 YYREEE (reference sequence). The CDR3 DNA sequence: TGTGCCAGCAGCTCTAGGAGGGTCGGGGAGCTGTTTTTT. Protein: CASSSRRVGELFF.

This clone was detected once. The chain joins TRBV23-1 to TRBJ2-1, with 7 bases lining up with TRBD1. TRBV23-1 is marked as an open reading frame, function uncertain. The CDR3 spans 17 residues. With V trimmed by 2 bases and J by 7 bases, 14 bases remained unmatched. The CDR3 sequence: CASSQRGQDPPGNEQFF. DNA of the CDR3: TGCGCCAGCAGTCAAAGGGGGCAGGACCCCCCAGGAAATGAGCAGTTCTTC.

The chain uses TRBV27 and TRBJ2-5, with D possibly called TRBD1 or TRBD2 (5 bases each). V lost 6 bases and J 4 bases, leaving 15 bases between the germline ends. The V gene's germline CDR1 is MNHEY and CDR2 SMNVEV (reference sequence). CDR3 length equals 14 residues. The CDR3: CASSRSGTLETQYF. In nucleotides, the CDR3 is TGTGCCAGCAGCCGTTCCGGGACCCTAGAGACCCAGTACTTC.

This rearrangement joins TRBV9 to TRBJ2-1; weak D call: TRBD2 (5 bases). Trimming took 3 bases from V and 6 from J, leaving 19 bases between them. The CDR3 is made up of 16 amino acids. CDR1 and CDR2 from the germline V gene are SGDLS and YYNGEE. This chain's CDR3 is CASSAGDYPVFNEQFF. In DNA form, the CDR3 reads TGTGCCAGCAGCGCGGGTGACTACCCAGTTTTCAATGAGCAGTTCTTC.